Shown below are 11 T cell receptor beta chains from a single sample sequenced in a study of blood T cell repertoires in COVID-19. The data were produced by immunoSEQ multiplex PCR, yet TCRdb's version contains in-frame clones alone and is incomplete. The profile shows around 400,000 clones, roughly 90% of them singletons. Input material: peripheral blood. These receptors all stem from a man between 35 and 55 years old with acute or convalescent COVID-19.

This clone was observed a single time. This chain uses TRBV19 with TRBJ1-4, with a possible D match to TRBD1 (6 bases). Trimming removed 6 bases at V and 0 bases at J, with 8 bases between. The germline gives CDR1 LNHDA, CDR2 SQIVND (reference sequence). There are 14 residues in the CDR3. The CDR3 loop is CASRTGTTNEKLFF. The CDR3 nucleotides are TGTGCCAGTAGGACAGGAACAACTAATGAAAAACTGTTTTTT.

The genes are TRBV7-3 and TRBJ2-2; 13 bases align to TRBD2. The V and J ends lost 5 bases and 6 bases, in that order; junction bases with no gene match: 6. The CDR3 spans 16 residues. Germline V CDR1 and CDR2: SGHTA, FQGTGA. In nucleotides, the CDR3 is TGTGCCAGCAGCCTAGGACTAGCGGGAGTCGCCGGGGAGCTGTTTTTT. The encoded protein is CASSLGLAGVAGELFF.

The chain employs TRBV12-3 or TRBV12-4 and TRBJ2-1; D call uncertain. CDR3 length equals 13 residues. V was clipped by 1 base and J by 6 bases, with 7 bases between them. Here the CDR3 DNA reads TGTGCCAGCAGTTTAGGGCAATTCAATGAGCAGTTCTTC. Translation gives CASSLGQFNEQFF.

The V and J genes are TRBV19 and TRBJ1-2; 7 nucleotides agree with TRBD1. V lost 6 bases, J lost 3 bases, and 7 bases stayed unmatched. The CDR3 totals 14 residues. Germline CDR1 reads LNHDA; CDR2 reads SQIVND (reference sequence). Here the CDR3 reads CASRLGTDYYGYTF. The CDR3 coding sequence is TGTGCCAGTAGGCTCGGGACAGACTACTATGGCTACACCTTC.

This clone was detected only a few times. The V and J genes are TRBV7-6 and TRBJ1-5; 8 bases agree with TRBD1. The trim removed 3 bases at V and 5 bases at J, leaving 0 bases unmatched. This CDR3 spans 13 amino acids. Germline V CDR1 and CDR2: SGHVS, FNYEAQ. CDR3 sequence: CASSLGQDQPQHF. CDR3 nucleotides: TGTGCCAGCAGCTTGGGACAGGATCAGCCCCAGCATTTT. Full variable domain (outside the CDR3, taken from reference TRBV7-6 and TRBJ1-5): GAGVSQSPRYKVTKRGQDVALRCDPISGHVSLYWYRQALGQGPEFLTYFNYEAQQDKSGLPNDRFSAERPEGSISTLTIQRTEQRDSAMYRCASSLGQDQPQHFGDGTRLSIL.

This CDR3 reads CAISEGGDPGNEQFF. The CDR3 DNA sequence: TGTGCCATCAGTGAAGGGGGGGACCCGGGAAATGAGCAGTTCTTC. The chain has TRBV10-3 and TRBJ2-1, with TRBD2 as a possible D gene (7 bases). CDR3 length: 15 amino acids. V was trimmed by 3 bases and J by 7 bases, leaving 16 bases between them. CDR1 is ENHRY and CDR2 is SYGVKD in the germline V gene.

Here the CDR3 reads CASSFPLSTDTQYF. CDR3 in DNA: TGTGCCAGCAGCTTCCCGCTATCCACAGATACGCAGTATTTT. The chain employs TRBV5-6 and TRBJ2-3; D gene ambiguous. Germline V gene sequence: CDR1 SGHDT, CDR2 YYEEEE. There are 14 residues in the CDR3. Trimming removed 2 bases from V and 2 bases from J, with 9 bases in between.

This chain links TRBV9 with TRBJ1-2; TRBD1 aligns across 7 bases. The CDR3 length is 16 residues. Germline values: CDR1 SGDLS, CDR2 YYNGEE. The trim removed 0 bases at V and 0 bases at J, leaving 5 bases unmatched. The CDR3 here is CASSVDQGEPNYGYTF. DNA for the CDR3: TGTGCCAGCAGCGTAGATCAGGGGGAGCCTAACTATGGCTACACCTTC.

This chain uses TRBV19 with TRBJ2-7, with a possible D match to TRBD2 (7 bases). The CDR3 is 14 residues long. V lost 6 bases and J lost 5, with 17 bases in between. The germline V gene has CDR1 LNHDA and CDR2 SQIVND (reference sequence). CDR3 DNA: TGTGCCAGTAGAGGGGGGGACACGGAGGACGAGCAGTACTTC. Translated: CASRGGDTEDEQYF. Combining the CDR3 with reference TRBV19 and TRBJ2-7 gives the whole variable domain DGGITQSPKYLFRKEGQNVTLSCEQNLNHDAMYWYRQDPGQGLRLIYYSQIVNDFQKGDIAEGYSVSREKKESFPLTVTSAQKNPTAFYLCASRGGDTEDEQYFGPGTRLTVT.

V and J are TRBV6-2 or TRBV6-3 and TRBJ1-2; D remains unclear. The germline V gene encodes CDR1 MNHEY and CDR2 SVGEGT. The CDR3 length is 13 residues. Trimming cost V 6 bases and J 8 bases, with 16 bases left between them. CDR3 region: CASSLAGFGGYTF. The CDR3 DNA follows: TGTGCCAGCAGCCTCGCCGGGTTTGGGGGCTACACCTTC.

This chain links TRBV6-6 with TRBJ2-7; 7 bases line up with TRBD1. J was trimmed by 6 bases and V by 7 bases; bases with no gene match: 9. This CDR3 has 13 residues. Germline CDR1 MNHNY, CDR2 SVGAGI (reference sequence). This chain's CDR3 is CASTDWDSGEQYF. The CDR3 DNA sequence: TGTGCCAGCACCGACTGGGACAGTGGCGAGCAGTACTTC.